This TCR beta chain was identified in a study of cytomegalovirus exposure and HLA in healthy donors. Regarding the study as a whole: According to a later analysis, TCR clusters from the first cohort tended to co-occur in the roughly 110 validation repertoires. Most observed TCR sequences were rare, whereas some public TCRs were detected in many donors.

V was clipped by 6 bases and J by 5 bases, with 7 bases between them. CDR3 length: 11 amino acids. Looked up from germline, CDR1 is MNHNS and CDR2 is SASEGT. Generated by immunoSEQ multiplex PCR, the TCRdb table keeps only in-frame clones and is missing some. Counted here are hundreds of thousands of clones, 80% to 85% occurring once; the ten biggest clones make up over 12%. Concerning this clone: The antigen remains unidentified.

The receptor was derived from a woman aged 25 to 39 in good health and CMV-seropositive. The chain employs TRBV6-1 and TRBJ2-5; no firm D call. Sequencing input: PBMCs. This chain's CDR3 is CASSFPETQYF. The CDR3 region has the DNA TGTGCCAGCAGCTTCCCCGAGACCCAGTACTTC.